What follows describes a single T cell receptor beta chain. These data belong to a study of cytomegalovirus exposure and HLA in healthy donors. Primers: 60 Vbeta forward and 13 Jbeta reverse. Measured with immunoSEQ multiplex PCR; TCRdb has only the in-frame clones, and not every one. This table has 300,000 or so clones, 84% appearing once. Germline assignment: CDR1 SGHNT and CDR2 YYREEE (reference sequence). The ends were cut back, 4 bases at V and 3 bases at J, with 5 bases in the middle. The CDR3 runs to 11 residues. The chain joins TRBV5-4 to TRBJ2-7; D may be TRBD1 (5 bases). The material sequenced was PBMCs. This clonotype was obtained from a woman aged 40 to 49 in good health and CMV-seropositive. The CDR3 nucleotides read TGTGCCAGCAGCAGGGGCTACGAGCAGTACTTC. It encodes CASSRGYEQYF.